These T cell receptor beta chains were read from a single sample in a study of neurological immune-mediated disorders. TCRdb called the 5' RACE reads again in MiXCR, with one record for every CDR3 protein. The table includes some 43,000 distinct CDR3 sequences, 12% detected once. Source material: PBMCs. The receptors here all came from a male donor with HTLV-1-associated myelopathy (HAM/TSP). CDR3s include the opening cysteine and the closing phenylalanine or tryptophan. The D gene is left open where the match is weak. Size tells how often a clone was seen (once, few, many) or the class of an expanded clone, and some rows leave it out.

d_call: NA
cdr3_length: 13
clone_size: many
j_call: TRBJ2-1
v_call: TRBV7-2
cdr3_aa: CASSLADYNEQFF
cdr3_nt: TGTGCCAGCAGCTTAGCGGACTACAATGAGCAGTTCTTC

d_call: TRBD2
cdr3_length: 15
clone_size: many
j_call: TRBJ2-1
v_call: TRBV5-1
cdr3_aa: CASSLQLAGSNEQFF
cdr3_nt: TGCGCCAGCAGCTTGCAACTAGCGGGGTCCAATGAGCAGTTCTTC

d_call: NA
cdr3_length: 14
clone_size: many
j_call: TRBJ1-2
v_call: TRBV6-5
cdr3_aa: CASSYGGEDYGYTF
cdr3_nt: TGTGCCAGCAGTTACGGGGGCGAGGACTATGGCTACACCTTC

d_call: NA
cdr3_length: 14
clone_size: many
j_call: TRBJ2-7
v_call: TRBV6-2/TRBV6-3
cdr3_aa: CASSYQPSREEQYF
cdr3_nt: TGTGCCAGCAGTTACCAGCCCTCCCGGGAGGAGCAGTACTTC

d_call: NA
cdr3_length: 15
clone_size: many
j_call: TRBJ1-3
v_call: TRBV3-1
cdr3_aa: CASSRNRDPGNTIYF
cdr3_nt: TGTGCCAGCAGCCGGAACAGGGATCCTGGAAACACCATATATTTT

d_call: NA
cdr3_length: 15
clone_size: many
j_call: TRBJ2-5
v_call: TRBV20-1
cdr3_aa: CSARASGRLQETQYF
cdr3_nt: TGCAGTGCTAGAGCCTCGGGACGTCTCCAAGAGACCCAGTACTTC

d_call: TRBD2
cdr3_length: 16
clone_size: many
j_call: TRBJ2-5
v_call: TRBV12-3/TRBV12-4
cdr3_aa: CASSFPGSGVPETQYF
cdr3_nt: TGTGCCAGCAGTTTCCCAGGTAGCGGGGTTCCAGAGACCCAGTACTTC

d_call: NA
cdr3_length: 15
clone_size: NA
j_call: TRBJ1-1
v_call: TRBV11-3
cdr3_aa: CASSLVGGNRGEAFF
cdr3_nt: TGTGCCAGCAGCTTAGTGGGGGGCAATAGGGGTGAAGCTTTCTTT

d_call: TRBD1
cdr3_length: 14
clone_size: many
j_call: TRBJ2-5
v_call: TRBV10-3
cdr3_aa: CAISEWDRGETQYF
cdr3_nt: TGTGCCATCAGTGAGTGGGACAGGGGAGAGACCCAGTACTTC

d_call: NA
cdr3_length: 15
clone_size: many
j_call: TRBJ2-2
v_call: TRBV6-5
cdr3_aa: CASRLGRLNTGELFF
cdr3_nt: TGTGCCAGCAGGTTGGGACGGCTGAACACCGGGGAGCTGTTTTTT

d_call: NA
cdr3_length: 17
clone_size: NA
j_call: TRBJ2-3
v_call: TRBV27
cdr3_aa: CASSSQQGTEDADTQYF
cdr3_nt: TGTGCCAGCAGTTCGCAACAGGGGACTGAGGACGCAGATACGCAGTATTTT

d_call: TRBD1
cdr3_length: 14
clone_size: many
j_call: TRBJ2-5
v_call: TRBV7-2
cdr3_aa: CASSPDRGRETQYF
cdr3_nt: TGTGCCAGCAGCCCCGACAGGGGGCGAGAGACCCAGTACTTC

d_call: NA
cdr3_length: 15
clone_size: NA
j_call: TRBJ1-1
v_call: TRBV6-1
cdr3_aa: CASSPLRSANTEAFF
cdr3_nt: TGTGCCAGCAGCCCTTTAAGAAGCGCTAACACTGAAGCTTTCTTT

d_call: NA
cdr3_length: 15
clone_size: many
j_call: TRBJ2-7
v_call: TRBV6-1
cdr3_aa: CASFSQDSFSYEQYF
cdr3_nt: TGTGCCAGCTTTTCCCAGGACTCCTTCTCCTACGAGCAGTACTTC

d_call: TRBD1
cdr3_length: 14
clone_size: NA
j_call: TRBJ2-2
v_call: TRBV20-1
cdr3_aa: CSARRDRGAGELFF
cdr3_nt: TGCAGTGCTCGGAGAGACAGGGGAGCCGGGGAGCTGTTTTTT

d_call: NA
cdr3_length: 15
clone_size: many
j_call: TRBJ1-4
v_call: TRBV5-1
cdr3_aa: CASRNDPWTNEKLFF
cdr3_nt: TGCGCCAGCAGAAATGATCCCTGGACTAATGAAAAACTGTTTTTT

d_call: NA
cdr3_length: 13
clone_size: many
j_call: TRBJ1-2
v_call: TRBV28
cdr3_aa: CASSLNRKYGYTF
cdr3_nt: TGTGCCAGCAGTTTGAACAGGAAATATGGCTACACCTTC

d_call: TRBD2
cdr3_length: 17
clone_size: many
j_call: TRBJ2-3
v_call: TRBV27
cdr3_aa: CASSLSMASGGAETQYF
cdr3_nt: TGTGCCAGCAGTTTATCGATGGCTAGCGGGGGGGCAGAGACGCAGTATTTT

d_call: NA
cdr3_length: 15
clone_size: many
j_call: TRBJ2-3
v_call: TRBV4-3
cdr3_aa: CASSQAGAGADTQYF
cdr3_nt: TGCGCCAGCAGCCAAGCGGGGGCGGGCGCAGATACGCAGTATTTT

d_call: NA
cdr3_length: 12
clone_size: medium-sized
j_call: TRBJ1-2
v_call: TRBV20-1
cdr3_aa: CSARAGFGGYTF
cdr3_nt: TGCAGTGCTCGGGCAGGGTTCGGGGGCTACACCTTC

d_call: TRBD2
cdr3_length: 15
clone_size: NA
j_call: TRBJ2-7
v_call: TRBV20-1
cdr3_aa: CSASRLAGGKYEQYF
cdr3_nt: TGCAGTGCCTCTAGACTAGCGGGGGGGAAATACGAGCAGTACTTC

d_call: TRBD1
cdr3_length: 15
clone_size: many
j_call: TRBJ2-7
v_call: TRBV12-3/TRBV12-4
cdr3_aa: CASSSGTGGAEEQYF
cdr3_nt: TGTGCCAGCAGTTCCGGGACAGGGGGCGCGGAGGAGCAGTACTTC

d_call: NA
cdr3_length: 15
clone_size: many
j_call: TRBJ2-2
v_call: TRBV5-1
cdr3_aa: CASSPGTVNTGELFF
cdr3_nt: TGCGCCAGCAGCCCCGGGACGGTGAACACCGGGGAGCTGTTTTTT

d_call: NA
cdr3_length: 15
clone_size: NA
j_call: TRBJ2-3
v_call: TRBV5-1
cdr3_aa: CASSLDQGLTDTQYF
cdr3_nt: TGCGCTAGCAGCTTGGATCAGGGCCTCACAGATACGCAGTATTTT

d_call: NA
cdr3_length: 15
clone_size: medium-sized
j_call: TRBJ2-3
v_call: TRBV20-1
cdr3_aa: CSARRAGGGTDTQYF
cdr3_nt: TGCAGTGCTCGCCGTGCCGGCGGGGGCACAGATACGCAGTATTTT

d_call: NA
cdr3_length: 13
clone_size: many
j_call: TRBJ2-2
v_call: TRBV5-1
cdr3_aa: CASSQGSGGELFF
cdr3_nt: TGCGCCAGCAGTCAGGGCTCGGGCGGGGAGCTGTTTTTT

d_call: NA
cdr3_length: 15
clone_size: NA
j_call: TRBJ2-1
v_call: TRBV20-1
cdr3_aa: CSANRYLGGLREQFF
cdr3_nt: TGCAGTGCTAACCGTTACCTGGGGGGGCTGCGTGAGCAGTTCTTC

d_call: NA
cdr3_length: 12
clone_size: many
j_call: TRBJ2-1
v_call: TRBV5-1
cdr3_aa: CASSAQGHEQFF
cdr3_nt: TGCGCCAGCAGCGCGCAGGGCCATGAGCAGTTCTTC

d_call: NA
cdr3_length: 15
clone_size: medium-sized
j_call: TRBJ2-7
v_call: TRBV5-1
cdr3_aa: CASSLGLGGSYEQYF
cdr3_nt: TGCGCCAGCAGCTTGGGACTTGGGGGCTCCTACGAGCAGTACTTC

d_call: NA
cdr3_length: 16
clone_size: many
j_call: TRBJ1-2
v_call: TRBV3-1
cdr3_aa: CASSQEWETGIYGYTF
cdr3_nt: TGTGCCAGCAGCCAAGAATGGGAAACAGGGATCTACGGCTACACCTTC

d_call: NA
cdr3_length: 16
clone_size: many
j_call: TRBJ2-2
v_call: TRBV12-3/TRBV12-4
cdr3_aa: CASSPQQGGLTGELFF
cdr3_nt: TGTGCCAGCAGTCCGCAACAGGGGGGGTTGACCGGGGAGCTGTTTTTT

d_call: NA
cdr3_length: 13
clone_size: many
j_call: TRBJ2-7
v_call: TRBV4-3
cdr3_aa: CASSQVGNYEQYF
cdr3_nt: TGCGCCAGCAGCCAAGTGGGAAACTACGAGCAGTACTTC

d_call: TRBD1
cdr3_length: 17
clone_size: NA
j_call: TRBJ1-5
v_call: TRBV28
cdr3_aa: CASSAATGGGSNQPQHF
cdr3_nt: TGTGCCAGCAGTGCCGCGACAGGGGGCGGCAGCAATCAGCCCCAGCATTTT

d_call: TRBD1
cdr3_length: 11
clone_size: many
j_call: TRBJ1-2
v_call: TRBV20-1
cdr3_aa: CSAQTGGGYTF
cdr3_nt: TGCAGTGCGCAGACAGGGGGGGGCTACACCTTC

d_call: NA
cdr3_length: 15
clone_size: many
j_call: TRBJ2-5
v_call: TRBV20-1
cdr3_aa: CSASSYATGGETQYF
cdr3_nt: TGCAGTGCTAGCTCCTACGCGACAGGAGGAGAGACCCAGTACTTC

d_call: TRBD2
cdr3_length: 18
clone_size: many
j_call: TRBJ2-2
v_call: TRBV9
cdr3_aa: CASSPGASGGPHTGELFF
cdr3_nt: TGTGCCAGCAGCCCCGGGGCTAGCGGGGGGCCACACACCGGGGAGCTGTTTTTT

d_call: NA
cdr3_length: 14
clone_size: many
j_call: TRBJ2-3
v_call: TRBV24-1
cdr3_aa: CATSDLQGSDTQYF
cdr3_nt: TGTGCCACCAGTGATTTACAAGGCTCTGATACGCAGTATTTT

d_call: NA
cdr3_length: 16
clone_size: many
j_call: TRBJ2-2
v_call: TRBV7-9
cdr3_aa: CASSFAETSNTGELFF
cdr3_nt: TGTGCCAGCAGCTTCGCCGAGACATCGAACACCGGGGAGCTGTTTTTT

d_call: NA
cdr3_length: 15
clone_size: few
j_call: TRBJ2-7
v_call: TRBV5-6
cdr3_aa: CASSLRGPQIYEQYF
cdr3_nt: TGTGCCAGCAGCTTAAGGGGCCCACAGATCTACGAGCAGTACTTC

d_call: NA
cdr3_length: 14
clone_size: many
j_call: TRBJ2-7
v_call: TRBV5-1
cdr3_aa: CASSLGGNVNEQYF
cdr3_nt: TGCGCCAGCAGCTTGGGAGGGAATGTGAACGAGCAGTACTTC

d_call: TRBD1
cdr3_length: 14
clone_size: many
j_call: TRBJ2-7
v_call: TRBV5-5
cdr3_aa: CASSPLGQGDEQYF
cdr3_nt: TGTGCCAGCAGCCCCCTGGGACAGGGGGACGAGCAGTACTTC

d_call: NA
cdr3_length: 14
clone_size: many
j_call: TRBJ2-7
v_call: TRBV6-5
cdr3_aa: CASSFWDKSYEQYF
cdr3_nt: TGTGCCAGCAGTTTTTGGGACAAAAGCTACGAGCAGTACTTC

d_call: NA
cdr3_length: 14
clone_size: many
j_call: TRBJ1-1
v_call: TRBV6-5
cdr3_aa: CASRGRTMNTEAFF
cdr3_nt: TGTGCCAGCCGGGGAAGGACCATGAACACTGAAGCTTTCTTT

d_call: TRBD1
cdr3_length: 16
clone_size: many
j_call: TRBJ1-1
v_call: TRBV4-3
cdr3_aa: CASSQAPQGANTEAFF
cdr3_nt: TGCGCCAGCAGCCAAGCCCCCCAGGGGGCGAACACTGAAGCTTTCTTT

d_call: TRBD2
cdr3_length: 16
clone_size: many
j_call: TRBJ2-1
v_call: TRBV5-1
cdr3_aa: CASNAAPGTSGGEQFF
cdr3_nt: TGCGCCAGCAACGCCGCCCCAGGGACTAGCGGGGGTGAGCAGTTCTTC

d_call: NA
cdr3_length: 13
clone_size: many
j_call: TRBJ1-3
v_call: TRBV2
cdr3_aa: CASQLNSGNTIYF
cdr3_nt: TGTGCCAGCCAGCTTAACTCTGGAAACACCATATATTTT

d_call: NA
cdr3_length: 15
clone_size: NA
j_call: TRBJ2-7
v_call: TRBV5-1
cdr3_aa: CASRGVGGAAGEQYF
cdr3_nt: TGCGCCAGCCGGGGGGTAGGGGGTGCGGCAGGTGAACAGTACTTC

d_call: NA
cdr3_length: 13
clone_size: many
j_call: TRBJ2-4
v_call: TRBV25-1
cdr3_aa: CASSGRDGGIQYF
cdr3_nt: TGTGCCAGCAGTGGGAGGGACGGGGGCATTCAGTACTTC

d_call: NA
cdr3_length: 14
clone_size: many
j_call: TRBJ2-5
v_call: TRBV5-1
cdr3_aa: CASSPLSIQETQYF
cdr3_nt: TGCGCCAGCAGCCCATTGTCAATCCAAGAGACCCAGTACTTC

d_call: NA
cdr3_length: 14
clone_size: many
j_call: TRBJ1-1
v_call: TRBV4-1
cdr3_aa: CASSQGPVPPQAFF
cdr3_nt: TGCGCCAGCAGCCAAGGGCCAGTTCCACCCCAAGCTTTCTTT

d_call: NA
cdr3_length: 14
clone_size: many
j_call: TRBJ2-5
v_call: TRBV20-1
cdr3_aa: CSAGPPLARETQYF
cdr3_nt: TGCAGTGCTGGACCCCCTCTAGCGCGGGAGACCCAGTACTTC